This T cell receptor beta chain originates from a study of OX40 agonist ivuxolimab in advanced cancers. Turning to the study itself: Three patients, one with hepatocellular carcinoma and two with cutaneous melanoma, responded partially.

Assay used: immunoSEQ multiplex PCR; TCRdb lists only in-frame clones, some missing. This sample has 60,000 to 100,000 clones, with approximately 95% found just once. As to this clone: Its target is not known.

Study-wide results and limits: Among the least clonally expanded were partial responders at 0.1-3.0 mg/kg.

Blood samples were obtained at baseline, cycle 4 day 1, and cycle 7 day 1. J was trimmed by 8 bases and V by 3 bases; bases with no gene match: 5. The length of the CDR3 is 13 residues. Germline V gene sequence: CDR1 PRHDT, CDR2 FYEKMQ (reference sequence). Specimen: CD4+ or CD8+ T cells sorted from blood, collected in a trial of the OX40 agonist ivuxolimab. The chain is built from TRBV13 and TRBJ1-1; the match to TRBD1 covers 8 bases. The TCR originated in an adult with an advanced solid tumor such as melanoma, head and neck, liver or kidney cancer. DNA of the CDR3: TGTGCCAGCAGCTTTCCAGGGGGCCAGGAAGCTTTCTTT. This codes for CASSFPGGQEAFF.